This TCR beta chain came from a study of blood T cell repertoires in COVID-19. The method was immunoSEQ multiplex PCR; TCRdb's version includes in-frame clones alone and lacks a portion of them. Of roughly 26,000 clones in the sample, more than 65% are singletons; the top ten hold about a third. Germline V gene data show CDR1 as GTSNPN and CDR2 as SVGIG (reference sequence). V gave up 5 bases and J gave up 0 bases, with 8 bases separating them. This CDR3 is 13 amino acids long. This TCR was sampled from a human donor in a cohort sampled during active COVID-19. This chain uses TRBV30 with TRBJ1-3; D is undetermined. The sample consisted of peripheral blood. This chain's CDR3 is CAWGSSSGNTIYF. For the CDR3, the DNA is TGTGCCTGGGGGTCGAGCTCTGGAAACACCATATATTTT.